This T cell receptor (beta chain) was recorded in a study of blood T cell repertoires in COVID-19. For the study at large: PBMCs, B-cell-depleted T cells, or T cells provided the cDNA or gDNA that made up the material.

In terms of age and location, participants ranged from about 18 to 90 years and lived in about two dozen US areas. Cohorts were based on clinical histories the participants reported. Either two negative PCRs, clearance, or symptom resolution qualified Cohort 3 donors as recovered. Method: immunoSEQ multiplex PCR; TCRdb's copy keeps in-frame clones and lacks some. Among around 300,000 clones listed, about nine tenths were seen once. The CDR3 has 13 amino acids. The germline V gene encodes CDR1 SGHVS and CDR2 FQNEAQ. V dropped 7 bases and J dropped 3 bases, with 12 bases sitting between them. This clone was counted between two and nine times.

J is TRBJ1-2 and V is TRBV7-8, with a weak D call TRBD1 (6 bases). Sequenced input: PBMCs or T cells enriched from blood (not recorded which). The receptor was isolated from a woman aged 55-75 years who had recovered from COVID-19. CDR3 in DNA: TGTGCCAGCATGGGACAAGTGGACTATGGCTACACCTTC. This gives the protein CASMGQVDYGYTF.